The 24 T cell receptor beta chains below come from one sample, sequenced in a study of cytomegalovirus exposure and HLA in healthy donors. PCR employed 60 Vbeta and 13 Jbeta primers. Clones were sequenced by immunoSEQ multiplex PCR, and TCRdb holds only the in-frame ones, with some missing. The profile covers roughly 190,000 clones, with over 70% appearing a single time and more than 1.5% taken by the ten largest. Sequencing was carried out using PBMCs. These receptors were collected from a middle-aged man in good health and CMV-seropositive.

The V and J genes are TRBV7-2 and TRBJ2-3, with TRBD1 identical over 9 bases. This CDR3 is 17 amino acids long. After removal of 2 bases from V and 4 bases from J, the junction contained 10 bases not matched to a gene. Germline CDR1 is SGHTA and CDR2 is FQGNSA. The CDR3 loop reads CASSLSYRGRRSDTQYF. In DNA, the CDR3 is TGTGCCAGCAGCTTAAGCTACAGGGGGCGCAGGTCAGATACGCAGTATTTT.

V is TRBV30 and J is TRBJ1-5; a weak D match, TRBD1 (6 bases). The germline V and J ends were trimmed by 2 bases and 1 base, with 15 bases remaining between them. The CDR3 is 16 amino acids. The V gene's germline CDR1 is GTSNPN and CDR2 SVGIG (reference sequence). In DNA, the CDR3 is TGTGCCTGGAGTCCCGGACAGCTTGACAGCAATCAGCCCCAGCATTTT. It specifies CAWSPGQLDSNQPQHF.

This clone appeared once. CDR3 sequence reads: CASSQDSGQGKNEQFF. The CDR3 DNA reads TGCGCCAGCAGCCAAGATTCCGGACAGGGTAAAAATGAGCAGTTCTTC. This chain links TRBV4-3 with TRBJ2-1; 8 positions agree with TRBD1. V lost 0 bases, J lost 7 bases, and 8 bases stayed unmatched. This CDR3 comprises 16 residues. Looked up from germline, CDR1 is LGHNA and CDR2 is YSLEER.

This clone was seen just once. The chain joins TRBV5-1 to TRBJ1-1; D is unresolved. The CDR3 spans 12 residues. The germline CDR1 and CDR2 sequences are SGHRS and YFSETQ. Trimming stripped 5 bases from V and 2 bases from J, with 7 bases between. CDR3 DNA sequence: TGCGCCAGCAGGCGGACTAACACTGAAGCTTTCTTT. It yields the protein CASRRTNTEAFF.

Details on this clone: The junction departs from germline at one end; a sequencing error may be responsible. The V gene is TRBV5-4, the J gene TRBJ2-6; D might be TRBD2 (6 bases). The CDR3 loop spans 18 amino acids. CDR1 and CDR2 from the germline V gene are SGHNT and YYREEE (reference sequence). The CDR3 coding sequence is TGTGCCAGCAGCTTGGGAGGGACCCGGCAAGGAGGGGCCAACGGCCTGACTTTC. This gives the protein CASSLGGTRQGGANGLTF.

This sequence joins TRBV5-1 and TRBJ2-7; 7 bases map to TRBD2. The trim removed 1 base at V and 6 bases at J, leaving 10 bases unmatched. This CDR3 is 15 amino acids long. Germline CDR1 reads SGHRS; CDR2 reads YFSETQ. The CDR3 spells CASSLLGGGPGEQYF. The CDR3 coding sequence is TGCGCCAGCAGCTTGTTGGGGGGAGGGCCGGGCGAGCAGTACTTC. Using reference TRBV5-1 and TRBJ2-7 for the parts outside the CDR3, the full variable domain is KAGVTQTPRYLIKTRGQQVTLSCSPISGHRSVSWYQQTPGQGLQFLFEYFSETQRNKGNFPGRFSGRQFSNSRSEMNVSTLELGDSALYLCASSLLGGGPGEQYFGPGTRLTVT.

The chain has TRBV13 and TRBJ1-5, with D maybe TRBD1 (5 bases). Trimming removed 4 bases from V and 13 bases from J, with 14 bases in between. The CDR3 contains 12 residues. Germline CDR1 is PRHDT and CDR2 is FYEKMQ (reference sequence). The CDR3 coding sequence is TGTGCCAGCAGCTCCGACAGTGGGTCGCAGCATTTT. Protein sequence: CASSSDSGSQHF. The full variable domain, with the rest looked up from reference TRBV13 and TRBJ1-5, is AAGVIQSPRHLIKEKRETATLKCYPIPRHDTVYWYQQGPGQDPQFLISFYEKMQSDKGSIPDRFSAQQFSDYHSELNMSSLELGDSALYFCASSSDSGSQHFGDGTRLSIL.

The V and J genes are TRBV28 and TRBJ1-2, with 7 bases that match TRBD1. Germline values: CDR1 MDHEN, CDR2 SYDVKM. The CDR3 contains 11 residues. The trim removed 8 bases at V and 8 bases at J, leaving 5 bases unmatched. The CDR3 here is CASGDRAGYTF. CDR3 DNA: TGTGCCAGCGGCGACAGGGCGGGCTACACCTTC.

The chain is built from TRBV7-9 and TRBJ2-3; 7 nucleotides agree with TRBD1. Germline CDR1 reads SEHNR; CDR2 reads FQNEAQ (reference sequence). Trimming took 1 base from V and 4 from J; bases not matched to a gene: 2. The CDR3 contains 14 residues. CDR3 in DNA: TGTGCCAGCAGCTTAGAGGGGGCTGCAGATACGCAGTATTTT. Its translation: CASSLEGAADTQYF. Full variable domain (outside the CDR3, taken from reference TRBV7-9 and TRBJ2-3): DTGVSQNPRHKITKRGQNVTFRCDPISEHNRLYWYRQTLGQGPEFLTYFQNEAQLEKSRLLSDRFSAERPKGSFSTLEIQRTEQGDSAMYLCASSLEGAADTQYFGPGTRLTVL.

This clone was seen a handful of times. The rearrangement uses TRBV28 and TRBJ1-1, with 8 positions matching TRBD1. Trimming took 6 bases from V and 4 from J; bases not matched to a gene: 4. Germline loops: CDR1 MDHEN, CDR2 SYDVKM. CDR3 length: 13 amino acids. This chain's CDR3 is CASRKTGATEAFF. Here the CDR3 DNA reads TGTGCCAGCAGAAAGACAGGGGCCACTGAAGCTTTCTTT.

The V call is TRBV28, the J call TRBJ1-3; 8 bases align to TRBD1. CDR1 is MDHEN, CDR2 SYDVKM, per germline. V gave up 6 bases and J gave up 0 bases; unmatched junction bases: 7. CDR3 length: 16 residues. CDR3 region: CASSPQGAPSGNTIYF. In DNA, the CDR3 is TGTGCCAGCAGCCCGCAGGGGGCGCCCTCTGGAAACACCATATATTTT.

The V and J genes are TRBV11-2 and TRBJ2-5, with 11 bases matching TRBD1. The CDR3 has 19 residues. Germline V gives CDR1 SGHAT, CDR2 FQNNGV. J gave up 3 bases and V 4 bases, and 16 bases lay outside the gene matches. CDR3 sequence: CASSSFLRRDRGVKETQYF. As DNA, the CDR3 is TGTGCCAGCAGCTCCTTCCTACGCAGGGACAGGGGGGTGAAAGAGACCCAGTACTTC.

The chain links TRBV18 to TRBJ2-7; 13 bases map to TRBD2. V dropped 2 bases and J dropped 3; count of bases not matched to a gene: 7. Looked up from germline, CDR1 is KGHSH and CDR2 is LQKENI. CDR3 length: 17 residues. The CDR3 loop is CASSPRGLAGKGYEQYF. CDR3 in DNA: TGTGCCAGCTCACCAAGGGGACTAGCGGGGAAAGGCTACGAGCAGTACTTC.

V and J are TRBV18 and TRBJ1-2; the D is unclear. Looked up from germline, CDR1 is KGHSH and CDR2 is LQKENI. The CDR3 spans 18 residues. Trimming left V 3 bases short and J 0 bases short, with 20 bases between. For the CDR3, the DNA is TGTGCCAGCTCACCGGATATTCGGGCAGCGGCTTCTAACTATGGCTACACCTTC. As protein: CASSPDIRAAASNYGYTF.

The chain links TRBV6-1 to TRBJ1-5; the D gene is possibly TRBD1 (6 bases). V lost 6 bases and J 6 bases, leaving 15 bases between the germline ends. This CDR3 contains 14 residues. In germline, CDR1 is MNHNS, CDR2 SASEGT. CDR3 nucleotides: TGTGCCAGCAGCCCACAGGGTCCGGGTCAGCCCCAGCATTTT. As protein: CASSPQGPGQPQHF.

This sequence joins TRBV10-3 and TRBJ2-7; the D gene is possibly TRBD1 (5 bases). The CDR3 has 13 residues. CDR1 and CDR2 (germline): ENHRY, SYGVKD. V lost 2 bases, J lost 4 bases, and 9 bases lay in between. The CDR3 spells CAISENQGYEQYF. DNA for the CDR3: TGTGCCATCAGTGAGAACCAGGGATACGAGCAGTACTTC.

The genes are TRBV6-5 and TRBJ2-7; 8 bases map to TRBD2. The CDR3 consists of 14 residues. V shed 6 bases, J shed 8 bases, and the junction held 12 bases outside the gene matches. From germline, CDR1 is MNHEY and CDR2 SVGAGI. The DNA for the CDR3 is TGTGCCAGCAGGGATTCACCGGGACTAGGGAAGCAGTACTTC. This translates into CASRDSPGLGKQYF.

This clone was observed a handful of times. This chain links TRBV5-1 with TRBJ2-5; D is perhaps TRBD1 (6 bases). The V gene's germline CDR1 is SGHRS and CDR2 YFSETQ. Trimming removed 4 bases from V and 0 bases from J, with 16 bases in between. This CDR3 has 16 residues. This CDR3 is CASSLTGTQYQETQYF. For the CDR3, the DNA is TGCGCCAGCAGCCTAACCGGGACACAGTACCAAGAGACCCAGTACTTC.

This clone is a singleton in its sample. The V gene is TRBV7-6, the J gene TRBJ2-7; 9 bases line up with TRBD1. The germline gives CDR1 SGHVS, CDR2 FNYEAQ. This CDR3 comprises 16 residues. V lost 1 base and J lost 5; bases outside the gene matches: 9. In DNA form, the CDR3 reads TGTGCCAGCAGCTTAGAGGGACAGGGCTTTCCCGACGAGCAGTACTTC. This gives the protein CASSLEGQGFPDEQYF.

This chain connects TRBV4-3 to TRBJ2-7; no reliable D call. The CDR3 is 16 residues long. V lost 4 bases and J 0 bases, leaving 16 bases between the germline ends. Germline V gives CDR1 LGHNA, CDR2 YSLEER. CDR3 sequence (DNA): TGCGCCAGCAGCCTCCAATTTTCGTCCGGCTCCTACGAGCAGTACTTC. The encoded protein is CASSLQFSSGSYEQYF.

The gene calls are TRBV19 and TRBJ2-1; 7 positions match TRBD2. This CDR3 spans 14 amino acids. J gave up 7 bases and V 7 bases, and 10 bases lay outside the gene matches. The V gene's germline CDR1 is LNHDA and CDR2 SQIVND (reference sequence). CDR3 DNA sequence: TGTGCCAGTACGAGGGGCGGGAGTTGGAATGAGCAGTTCTTC. The encoded protein is CASTRGGSWNEQFF.

The sample holds one count of this clone. The chain joins TRBV4-2 to TRBJ2-4; TRBD1 matches 7 bases. CDR1 and CDR2 from the germline V gene are LGHNA and YNFKEQ. V dropped 0 bases and J dropped 0; count of bases not matched to a gene: 5. The CDR3 totals 17 residues. CDR3 protein: CASSQDRQGRAKNIQYF. The CDR3 DNA reads TGTGCCAGCAGCCAAGATCGACAGGGAAGAGCCAAAAACATTCAGTACTTC.

The chain is built from TRBV6-5 and TRBJ1-1; 11 bases are shared with TRBD1. The length of the CDR3 is 16 residues. V shed 2 bases, J shed 4 bases, and the junction held 6 bases outside the gene matches. Germline values: CDR1 MNHEY, CDR2 SVGAGI. CDR3 nucleotides: TGTGCCAGCAGTTACGATAAGGGACAGGGGGTCACTGAAGCTTTCTTT. Translating gives CASSYDKGQGVTEAFF.

The V and J genes are TRBV28 and TRBJ2-7, with TRBD2 matching over 12 bases. With 8 bases clipped from V and 2 bases from J, the junction kept 7 bases outside the gene matches. The germline V gene has CDR1 MDHEN and CDR2 SYDVKM. The CDR3 runs 15 residues. The CDR3 sequence: CASGLAGGRPYEQYF. DNA for the CDR3: TGTGCCAGCGGTCTAGCGGGAGGGAGGCCCTACGAGCAGTACTTC.